Sequencing of this TCR beta chain was carried out in a study of PD-L1 blockade in urothelial cancer. Study-wide results and caveats: In blood sampled pretreatment, TCR clonality below the median predicted better survival.

Assay used: immunoSEQ multiplex PCR; TCRdb lists only in-frame clones, some missing. Of fewer than 100,000 clones listed, about 82% are singletons. As to time point: pretreatment peripheral blood. The patients had locally advanced or metastatic urothelial carcinoma. Worth noting for this clone: The target antigen is unknown.

V was clipped by 0 bases and J by 4 bases; unmatched bases: 3. Germline loops: CDR1 MGHRA, CDR2 YSYEKL. The CDR3 extends over 15 amino acids. This material consisted of PBMCs, taken around atezolizumab (anti-PD-L1) treatment. The source is a man aged 40-49 years with urothelial cancer. The V gene is TRBV4-1, the J gene TRBJ2-7; 10 bases align to TRBD2. The CDR3 is CASSQEGTSAYEQYF. DNA of the CDR3: TGCGCCAGCAGCCAAGAAGGGACTAGCGCTTACGAGCAGTACTTC.